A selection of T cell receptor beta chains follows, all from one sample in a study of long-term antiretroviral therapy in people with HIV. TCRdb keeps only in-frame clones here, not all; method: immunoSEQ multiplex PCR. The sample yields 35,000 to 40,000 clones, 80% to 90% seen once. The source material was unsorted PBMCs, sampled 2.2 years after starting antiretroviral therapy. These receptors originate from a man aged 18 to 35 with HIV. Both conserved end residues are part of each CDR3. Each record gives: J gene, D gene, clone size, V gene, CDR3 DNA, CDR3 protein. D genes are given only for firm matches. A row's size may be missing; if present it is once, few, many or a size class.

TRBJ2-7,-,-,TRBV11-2,TGTGCCAGCAGCTTAGACCCTAGACCCTCCTACGAGCAGTACTTC,CASSLDPRPSYEQYF
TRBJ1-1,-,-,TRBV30,TGTGCCTGGAGTGTACAGTGGGACACTGAAGCTTTCTTT,CAWSVQWDTEAFF
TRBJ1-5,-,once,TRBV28,TGTGCCAGCAGTGACCGACAGCACAGGCCCCAGCATTTT,CASSDRQHRPQHF
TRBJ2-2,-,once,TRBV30,TGTGCCTGGAGTGGGACAATGGCCGGGGAGCTGTTTTTT,CAWSGTMAGELFF
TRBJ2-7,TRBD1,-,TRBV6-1,TGTGCCAGCACCGAACCGACAGGGGAAACCTACGAGCAGTACTTC,CASTEPTGETYEQYF
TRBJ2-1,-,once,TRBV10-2,TGCGCCAGCGGAGGGTCCTCACAGGGAAGCAATGAGCAGTTCTTC,CASGGSSQGSNEQFF
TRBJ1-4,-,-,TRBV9,TGTGCCAGCAGCTCCCGTCCGGTGGCAGCTACTAATGAAAAACTGTTTTTT,CASSSRPVAATNEKLFF
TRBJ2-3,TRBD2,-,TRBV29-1,TGCAGCGTTGAACGCCTAGCGGGAGGCACAGATACGCAGTATTTT,CSVERLAGGTDTQYF
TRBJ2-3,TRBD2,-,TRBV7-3,TGTGCCAGCAGCCTAGCGGGAGGATCAGATACGCAGTATTTT,CASSLAGGSDTQYF
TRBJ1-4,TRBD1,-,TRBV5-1,TGCGCCAGCAGATCGACAGGGGGGGAAAAACTGTTTTTT,CASRSTGGEKLFF
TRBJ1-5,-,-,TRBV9,TGTGCCAGCAGCGTAGGGGGGGGAGGGGAGAGCAATCAGCCCCAGCATTTT,CASSVGGGGESNQPQHF
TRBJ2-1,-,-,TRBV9,TGTGCCAGCAGCGTAGGGGAAGGTCGGGGCAGGGTGCAGTTCTTC,CASSVGEGRGRVQFF
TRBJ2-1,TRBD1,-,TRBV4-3,TGCGCCAGCAGCCAAGGGGACAGGCCTTACAATGAGCAGTTCTTC,CASSQGDRPYNEQFF
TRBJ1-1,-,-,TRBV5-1,TGCGCCAGCAGCTTGGAAGCAGGGCACACTGAAGCTTTCTTT,CASSLEAGHTEAFF
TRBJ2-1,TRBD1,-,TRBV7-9,TGTGCCAGCAGCTTCCGGGACAGAGTCTACAATGAGCAGTTCTTC,CASSFRDRVYNEQFF
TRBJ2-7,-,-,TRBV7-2,TGTGCCAGCAGCCCGATTCCGGGACGGACCTACGAGCAGTACTTC,CASSPIPGRTYEQYF
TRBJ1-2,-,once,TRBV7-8,TGTGCCAGCATCCCCCCCGGGGAAATCTATGGCTACACCTTC,CASIPPGEIYGYTF
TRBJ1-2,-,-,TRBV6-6,TGTGCCAGCAGTTACGAGGTTGCCTATGGCTACACCTTC,CASSYEVAYGYTF
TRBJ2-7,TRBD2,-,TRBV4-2,TGTGCCAGCAGCCAGATTAGCGGGAGCTCCTACGAGCAGTACTTC,CASSQISGSSYEQYF
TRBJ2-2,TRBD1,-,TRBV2,TGTGCCAGCAGTGAAGGAGCAGGGGGCCCGGTAACCGGGGAGCTGTTTTTT,CASSEGAGGPVTGELFF
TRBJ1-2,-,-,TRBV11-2,TGTGCCAGCAGCTTAGAATTCGGGGACGGCTACACCTTC,CASSLEFGDGYTF
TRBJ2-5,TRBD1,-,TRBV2,TGTGCCAGCGGGGGGCAGGGGACAGGGGCCCAGTACTTC,CASGGQGTGAQYF
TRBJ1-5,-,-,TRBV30,TGTGCCTGGGGGTACGGACAGTTCAATCAGCCCCAGCATTTT,CAWGYGQFNQPQHF
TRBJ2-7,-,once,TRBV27,TGTGCCAGCAGTCGTAGCGCCTCCTACGAGCAGTACTTC,CASSRSASYEQYF
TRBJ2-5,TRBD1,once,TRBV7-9,TGTGCCAGCAGCCCCATCCTGGGCCAGGGGGTGGCAGAGACCCAGTACTTC,CASSPILGQGVAETQYF
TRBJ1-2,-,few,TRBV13,TGTGCCAGCAGCGCCCGGGGGAACTATGGCTACACCTTC,CASSARGNYGYTF
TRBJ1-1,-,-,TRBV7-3,TGTGCCAGCAGCTTAAAAAACACTGAAGCTTTCTTT,CASSLKNTEAFF
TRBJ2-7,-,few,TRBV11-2,TGTGCCAGCAGCTTAGAAACAGGGTACGAGCAGTACTTC,CASSLETGYEQYF
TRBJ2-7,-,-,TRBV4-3,TGCGCCAGCAGCCGCCGGGACTCAGCCTACGAGCAGTACTTC,CASSRRDSAYEQYF
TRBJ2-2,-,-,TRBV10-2,TGCGCCAGCAGTGAAGGGGGAACCGGGGAGCTGTTTTTT,CASSEGGTGELFF
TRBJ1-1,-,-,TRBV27,TGTGCCAGCAGTTTTTATTGGGGGAGGGGGACTGAAGCTTTCTTT,CASSFYWGRGTEAFF